A single sample gave rise to the 28 T cell receptor beta chains below, sequenced in a study of T cells after yellow fever vaccination. TCRdb independently ran MiXCR on the 5' RACE reads; one entry per CDR3 protein. Of 500,000 to 650,000 distinct CDR3 sequences in the sample, 10% to 15% were seen once. Sequenced here: PBMCs, sampled on the day of the yellow fever booster vaccination. These receptors were obtained from a man aged 25 to 45 who received the YFV17D yellow fever vaccine.

This clonotype was observed a handful of times. The chain links TRBV27 to TRBJ1-2; no reliable D call. This CDR3 spans 13 amino acids. CDR1 MNHEY and CDR2 SMNVEV come from the germline V gene (reference sequence). Trimming removed 10 bases from V and 7 bases from J, with 19 bases in between. The chain's CDR3 is CATLEKRGRGYTF. CDR3 nucleotides: TGTGCCACCCTAGAAAAACGAGGTCGTGGCTACACCTTC.

This clonotype was observed a handful of times. The CDR3 DNA is TGTGCCAGCAGCTTGCGTCTAGCCGACGAGCAGTACTTC. Translation: CASSLRLADEQYF. The genes are TRBV5-4 and TRBJ2-7, with a weak D call TRBD2 (5 bases). CDR1 is SGHNT and CDR2 is YYREEE in the germline V gene (reference sequence). With 1 base removed from V and 5 bases from J, the gap between germline ends came to 10 bases. This CDR3 has 13 residues.

The chain uses TRBV7-2 and TRBJ2-2, with a tentative D call TRBD2 (5 bases). CDR3 size: 15 residues. Germline V CDR1 and CDR2: SGHTA, FQGNSA. Trimming took off 5 bases at V and 5 bases at J, with 15 bases between the two ends. The CDR3 bases are TGTGCCAGCAGCCTCGGCTCGGGGATTACCGGGGAGCTGTTTTTT. It specifies CASSLGSGITGELFF.

The chain uses TRBV7-8 and TRBJ2-2; no firm D call. Trimming stripped 5 bases from V and 5 bases from J, with 15 bases between. This CDR3 comprises 15 residues. Germline V gives CDR1 SGHVS, CDR2 FQNEAQ. The CDR3 DNA sequence: TGTGCCAGCAGCCGCCCAGGATCAAGGACCGGGGAGCTGTTTTTT. The encoded protein is CASSRPGSRTGELFF.

The rearrangement joins TRBV20-1 to TRBJ2-2, with D tentatively TRBD2 (6 bases). Germline V gene lookup returns CDR1 DFQATT and CDR2 SNEGSKA (reference sequence). The CDR3 sequence is 13 residues long. DNA for the CDR3: TGCACCAGCCGGGAGTTAGACACCGGGGAGCTGTTTTTT. Translating it yields CTSRELDTGELFF.

This clonotype was observed a handful of times. This rearrangement joins TRBV28 to TRBJ1-5, with D possibly TRBD1 on 6 matching bases. Germline CDR1 MDHEN, CDR2 SYDVKM. V was shortened by 1 base and J by 2 bases, with 15 bases between the two germline ends. The CDR3 extends over 17 amino acids. CDR3 coding DNA: TGTGCCAGCAGTTTATCCCTGGGTTACAGGGGCAATCAGCCCCAGCATTTT. As protein: CASSLSLGYRGNQPQHF.

The gene calls are TRBV6-2 or TRBV6-3 and TRBJ1-2, with D hard to call. V was shortened by 6 bases and J by 6 bases, with 20 bases between the two germline ends. Germline CDR1 is MNHEY and CDR2 is SVGEGT. The length of the CDR3 is 15 residues. The CDR3 DNA follows: TGTGCCAGCAGCCCCCGCCGGGGAGGGAATCATGGCTACACCTTC. It translates to CASSPRRGGNHGYTF.

This clonotype was seen more than once but under ten times. The V gene is TRBV6-2 or TRBV6-3, the J gene TRBJ2-5, with 8 bases matching TRBD2. Germline-derived CDR1 and CDR2 are MNHEY and SVGEGT. J gave up 1 base and V 10 bases, and 8 bases lay outside the gene matches. The CDR3 is 14 amino acids. The CDR3 region is CATARGGPQETQYF. The DNA for the CDR3 is TGTGCCACAGCGCGCGGGGGGCCCCAAGAGACCCAGTACTTC.

CDR3 sequence (DNA): TGTGCCTCAGGGTCCACCTCCTACGAGCAGTACTTC. It specifies CASGSTSYEQYF. The V and J genes are TRBV10-3 and TRBJ2-7; the D gene is possibly TRBD1 (5 bases). Germline V gene data show CDR1 as ENHRY and CDR2 as SYGVKD. With 11 bases removed from V and 0 bases from J, the gap between germline ends came to 11 bases. The CDR3 contains 12 residues.

This clonotype was counted a few times. V and J are TRBV2 and TRBJ2-2; 8 nucleotides match TRBD2. V dropped 5 bases and J dropped 4; count of bases not matched to a gene: 6. This CDR3 spans 15 amino acids. Germline lookup yields CDR1 SNHLY and CDR2 FYNNEI. The CDR3 loop is CASSRQTSGTGELFF. CDR3 nucleotide sequence: TGTGCCAGCAGTCGGCAAACTAGCGGCACCGGGGAGCTGTTTTTT.

The chain is built from TRBV4-2 and TRBJ2-2; 7 nucleotides align to TRBD1. There are 14 residues in the CDR3. Germline V gene lookup returns CDR1 LGHNA and CDR2 YNFKEQ. With V trimmed by 4 bases and J by 6 bases, 5 bases remained unmatched. The CDR3 spells CASSPSQGAGELFF. In DNA form, the CDR3 reads TGTGCCAGCAGCCCATCTCAGGGGGCCGGGGAGCTGTTTTTT.

The genes are TRBV12-3 or TRBV12-4 and TRBJ2-2, with TRBD2 matching 12 bases. V lost 3 bases, J lost 5 bases, and 7 bases stayed unmatched. The CDR3 has 17 residues. Here the CDR3 reads CASSFSTSGRDTGELFF. The DNA for the CDR3 is TGTGCCAGCAGTTTTTCGACTAGCGGGAGAGATACCGGGGAGCTGTTTTTT.

The chain recombines TRBV5-4 with TRBJ1-6; D not resolved. The CDR3 spans 15 residues. CDR1 and CDR2 (germline): SGHNT, YYREEE (reference sequence). V was clipped by 1 base and J by 10 bases, with 15 bases between them. The CDR3 DNA reads as TGTGCCAGCAGCTTGCCCGGGTCCGGATACTCACCCCTCCACTTT. As protein: CASSLPGSGYSPLHF.

In its sample, this clonotype was seen a few times. J is TRBJ2-7 and V is TRBV7-3; D is ambiguous. The CDR3 runs 13 residues. The V end was cut by 1 base, the J end by 5 bases, with 9 bases between. Germline CDR1 reads SGHTA; CDR2 reads FQGTGA. CDR3 region: CASSLNPEDEQYF. The CDR3 coding sequence is TGTGCCAGCAGCTTAAATCCCGAAGACGAGCAGTACTTC.

This clonotype was observed many times. This chain connects TRBV12-3 or TRBV12-4 to TRBJ2-7, with unresolved D. Trimming took off 8 bases at V and 1 base at J, with 12 bases between the two ends. This CDR3 has 13 residues. The CDR3 reads CASRQTVSYEQYF. CDR3 nucleotide sequence: TGTGCCAGCCGTCAGACGGTATCCTACGAGCAGTACTTC.

The sample holds many counts of this clonotype. The chain is built from TRBV7-2 and TRBJ2-1; perhaps TRBD2 as D (5 bases). Germline values: CDR1 SGHTA, CDR2 FQGNSA. CDR3 size: 15 residues. V was shortened by 4 bases and J by 4 bases, with 14 bases between the two germline ends. The CDR3 is CASSSRTGRYNEQFF. DNA of the CDR3: TGTGCCAGCAGCTCCCGGACTGGGAGATACAATGAGCAGTTCTTC.

This clonotype has a single count. The V call is TRBV3-1, the J call TRBJ2-7; the D gene could be TRBD1 or TRBD2 (6 bases each). The V end lost 8 bases, the J end lost 6 bases, and 23 bases lay between the germline ends. CDR1 and CDR2 from the germline V gene are LGHDT and YNNKEL (reference sequence). This CDR3 is 15 amino acids long. CDR3 loop: CASGSKGGYASEQYF. The CDR3, as DNA: TGTGCCAGCGGGAGTAAGGGGGGTTACGCCTCCGAGCAGTACTTC.

The chain carries TRBV11-2 and TRBJ2-7, with TRBD2 matching over 8 bases. This CDR3 is 16 amino acids long. V was clipped by 1 base and J by 6 bases; unmatched bases: 11. CDR1 and CDR2 from the germline V gene are SGHAT and FQNNGV. This chain's CDR3 is CASSLGPGGSLSEQYF. The CDR3 bases are TGTGCCAGCAGCTTAGGCCCGGGGGGGTCCTTAAGCGAGCAGTACTTC. Full variable domain (missing parts from reference TRBV11-2 and TRBJ2-7): EAGVAQSPRYKIIEKRQSVAFWCNPISGHATLYWYQQILGQGPKLLIQFQNNGVVDDSQLPKDRFSAERLKGVDSTLKIQPAKLEDSAVYLCASSLGPGGSLSEQYFGPGTRLTVT.

This CDR3 is CSDSPGPQETQYF. Here the CDR3 DNA reads TGCAGCGATTCCCCGGGACCGCAAGAGACCCAGTACTTC. The chain combines TRBV29-1 with TRBJ2-5; TRBD1 or TRBD2 may be the D gene (5 bases each). The CDR3 has 13 residues. In germline, CDR1 is SQVTM, CDR2 ANQGSEA. V gave up 7 bases and J gave up 2 bases, with 14 bases separating them.

This clonotype has just a few counts. The gene calls are TRBV15 and TRBJ1-5; D may be TRBD1 (6 bases). This CDR3 has 18 amino acids. Trimming left V 5 bases short and J 2 bases short, with 22 bases between. CDR1 is LNHNV and CDR2 is YYDKDF in the germline V gene (reference sequence). As DNA, the CDR3 is TGTGCCACCAGCCTTCACTACGGGGGGCCGGTGGGCAATCAGCCCCAGCATTTT. It yields the protein CATSLHYGGPVGNQPQHF.

A few counts support this clonotype. J is TRBJ2-1 and V is TRBV11-3, with unresolved D. The CDR3 length is 13 residues. Germline V gene sequence: CDR1 SGHNT, CDR2 YENEEA. Trimming stripped 3 bases from V and 6 bases from J, with 9 bases between. The CDR3, as DNA: TGTGCCAGCAGCTTGAGGAGCGTCAATGAGCAGTTCTTC. It is translated as CASSLRSVNEQFF.

A few counts support this clonotype. The chain is built from TRBV6-1 and TRBJ2-1; D unclear. Trimming pared 8 bases from V and 4 bases from J, leaving 18 bases between. The CDR3 has 15 amino acids. Germline V lookup: CDR1 MNHNS, CDR2 SASEGT. The CDR3 DNA reads as TGTGCCAGCCATGCCGACCCTTCTTCATACAATGAGCAGTTCTTC. Translated: CASHADPSSYNEQFF.

Ten or more counts support this clonotype. The CDR3 loop reads CASSEGLAGGQATDTQYF. The CDR3 nucleotides are TGTGCCAGCAGCGAGGGACTAGCGGGAGGGCAAGCCACAGATACGCAGTATTTT. The V call is TRBV7-6, the J call TRBJ2-3; 16 nucleotides align to TRBD2. With V trimmed by 5 bases and J by 2 bases, 7 bases remained unmatched. The CDR3 sequence is 18 residues long. CDR1 SGHVS and CDR2 FNYEAQ come from the germline V gene.

The table lists this clonotype with a few counts. The V gene is TRBV12-3 or TRBV12-4, the J gene TRBJ2-1, with D possibly being TRBD1 (6 bases). The length of the CDR3 is 15 residues. The V end lost 0 bases, the J end lost 2 bases, and 8 bases lay between the germline ends. In DNA form, the CDR3 reads TGTGCCAGCAGTTTAGCGGGGGCCCCCTACAATGAGCAGTTCTTC. Its protein product is CASSLAGAPYNEQFF.

This sequence joins TRBV15 and TRBJ2-3; D remains ambiguous. The germline V and J ends were trimmed by 4 bases and 11 bases, with 13 bases remaining between them. CDR1 LNHNV and CDR2 YYDKDF come from the germline V gene (reference sequence). CDR3 length: 12 residues. This chain's CDR3 is CATSIDPSVQYF. CDR3 in DNA: TGTGCCACCAGCATCGACCCAAGCGTGCAGTATTTT.

This clonotype was recorded a few times. The chain uses TRBV7-7 and TRBJ2-1, with 8 nucleotides matching TRBD2. Per the germline V gene, CDR1 is SSHAT and CDR2 is FNYEAQ (reference sequence). The V and J ends lost 5 bases and 15 bases, in that order; junction bases with no gene match: 18. The CDR3 sequence is 15 residues long. CDR3 region: CASSPPRGGSVRRFF. CDR3 in DNA: TGTGCCAGCAGCCCCCCTCGGGGGGGATCGGTTCGTCGGTTCTTC. The variable domain in full, completed from reference TRBV7-7 and TRBJ2-1, reads GAGVSQSPRYKVTKRGQDVTLRCDPISSHATLYWYQQALGQGPEFLTYFNYEAQPDKSGLPSDRFSAERPEGSISTLTIQRTEQRDSAMYRCASSPPRGGSVRRFFGPGTRLTVL.

The chain joins TRBV19 to TRBJ2-2; no definite D call. V lost 10 bases and J 4 bases, leaving 19 bases between the germline ends. In germline, CDR1 is LNHDA, CDR2 SQIVND (reference sequence). The CDR3 sequence is 15 residues long. The CDR3 loop reads CATLVPNKGTGELFF. The CDR3, as DNA: TGTGCCACGCTAGTCCCCAACAAGGGCACCGGGGAGCTGTTTTTT.

The sample holds a few counts of this clonotype. The J gene is TRBJ1-4, the V gene TRBV5-6; no clear D gene. Germline CDR1 is SGHDT and CDR2 is YYEEEE. The CDR3 runs 14 residues. The V gene lost 0 bases and the J gene lost 11 bases, with 14 bases spanning the gap. CDR3 sequence: CASSLARTEGKLFF. CDR3 coding DNA: TGTGCCAGCAGCTTGGCACGGACCGAAGGGAAACTGTTTTTT. Complete variable domain (other parts from reference TRBV5-6 and TRBJ1-4): DAGVTQSPTHLIKTRGQQVTLRCSPKSGHDTVSWYQQALGQGPQFIFQYYEEEERQRGNFPDRFSGHQFPNYSSELNVNALLLGDSALYLCASSLARTEGKLFFGSGTQLSVL.